Listed here is a single T cell receptor (beta chain). This entry is derived from a study of blood T cell repertoires in COVID-19. Study at large: T cells, B-cell-depleted T cells, or PBMCs provided the cDNA or gDNA that served as material.

This CDR3 region has 13 residues. The germline gives CDR1 SGHRS, CDR2 YFSETQ. Trimming shortened V by 4 bases and J by 2 bases, and 9 bases separated the two germline ends. In the original analysis: Estimated nucleated cell counts came from reference gene primer amplification. Generated by immunoSEQ multiplex PCR, the TCRdb table keeps only in-frame clones and is missing some. The D gene and trimming were derived from the DNA, and the V and J assignments and clone size from that table. The data show roughly 56,000 clones, with around 81% seen just once and less than 6.5% held by the top ten. The origin of this receptor is a man between 65 and 79 years old with acute or convalescent COVID-19. The chain couples TRBV5-1 to TRBJ2-5; D uncertain. Sequencing was performed on peripheral blood. CDR3 in amino acids: CASSVTRQETQYF. As DNA, the CDR3 is TGCGCCAGCAGCGTTACAAGACAAGAGACCCAGTACTTC.